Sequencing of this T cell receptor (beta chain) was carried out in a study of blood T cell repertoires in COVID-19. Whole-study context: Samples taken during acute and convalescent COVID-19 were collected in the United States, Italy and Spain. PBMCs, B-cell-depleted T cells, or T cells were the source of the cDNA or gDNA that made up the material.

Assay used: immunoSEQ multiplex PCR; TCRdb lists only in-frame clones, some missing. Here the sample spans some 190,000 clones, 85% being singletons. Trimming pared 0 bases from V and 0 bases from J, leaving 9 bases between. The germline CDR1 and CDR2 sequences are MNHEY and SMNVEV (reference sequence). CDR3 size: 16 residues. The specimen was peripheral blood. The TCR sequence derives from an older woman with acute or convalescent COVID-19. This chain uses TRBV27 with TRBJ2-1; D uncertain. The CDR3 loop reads CASSLSSRSSYNEQFF. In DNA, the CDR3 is TGTGCCAGCAGTTTATCGAGCAGGTCCTCCTACAATGAGCAGTTCTTC.